These T cell receptor beta chains were read from a single sample in a study of T cell responses to AZD1222 COVID-19 vaccine. Using immunoSEQ multiplex PCR, the repertoire was profiled, and TCRdb retains in-frame clones only, with some absent. The sample yields over 120,000 clones, 92% seen once. The sample here was peripheral blood, taken 28 days after the second AZD1222 dose. These receptors were obtained from an adult who received the AZD1222 COVID-19 vaccine. Each CDR3 is given without its conserved first and last residue. The order of the fields is V gene, clone size, CDR3 protein. Rows give clone size only sometimes, using once, few, many, or a class for an expanded clone.

>TRBV25-1|once
ASSGLAFTGELF
>TRBV27|-
ASSWRPGLAVPTDTQY
>TRBV2|-
ASRATGTASYEQY
>TRBV11-2|-
ASSLEGGRNTIY
>TRBV28|-
ASSFAGSGANVLT
>TRBV5-4|-
ASSSSAPSGEQY
>TRBV6-6|-
ASSKNQGARGETQY
>TRBV2|-
ASSYSGTATGNTIY
>TRBV30|-
AWSVSHTDTQY
>TRBV28|-
ASSLPPGGGRNEQF
>TRBV9|-
ASSVDGNQPQH
>TRBV3-1/TRBV3-2|-
ASSQAHEQY
>TRBV27|-
ASSLRVESPLH
>TRBV7-2|-
ASSLDTGVGQPQH
>TRBV6-2/TRBV6-3|-
ATSVRVEETQY
>TRBV29-1|-
SVSQGHEQF
>TRBV6-5|-
ASSRGTNTDSPLH
>TRBV30|-
AWGRQGIGYT
>TRBV11-2|-
ASSTTGTRKNNEQF
>TRBV4-2|-
ASSQEDAPNTEAF
>TRBV12-2|once
ASRSLSVGQDSYEQY
>TRBV6-1|-
ASSEKGGGETQY
>TRBV9|-
ASSAGRSTYEQY
>TRBV5-6|-
ASSPGTASYNEQF
>TRBV9|-
ASSVGVPGGTQY
>TRBV6-5|-
ASLSARTGHYGYT
>TRBV4-1|-
ASSHSTDTQY
>TRBV9|-
ASSNTGSGNTIY
>TRBV29-1|-
SVEVRQGADGELF
>TRBV3-1/TRBV3-2|once
ASSQDRGLPHEQY
>TRBV19|-
ASSLRLAGGLYNEQF
>TRBV28|-
ASSAGAGYGYT
>TRBV5-1|-
ASSLNTYEQY
>TRBV19|-
ASHYTGDYYGYT